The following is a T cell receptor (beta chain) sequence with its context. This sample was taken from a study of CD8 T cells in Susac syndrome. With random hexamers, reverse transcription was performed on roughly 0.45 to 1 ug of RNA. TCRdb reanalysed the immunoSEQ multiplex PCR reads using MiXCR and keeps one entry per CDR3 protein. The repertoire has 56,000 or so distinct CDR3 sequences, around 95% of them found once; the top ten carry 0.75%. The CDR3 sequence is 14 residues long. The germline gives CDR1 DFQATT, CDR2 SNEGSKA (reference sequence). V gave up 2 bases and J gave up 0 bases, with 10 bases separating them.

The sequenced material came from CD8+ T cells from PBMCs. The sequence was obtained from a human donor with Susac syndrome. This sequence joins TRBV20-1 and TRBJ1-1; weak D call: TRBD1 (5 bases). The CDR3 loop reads CSARQGLMNTEAFF. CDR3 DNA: TGCAGTGCTAGACAGGGTCTGATGAACACTGAAGCTTTCTTT.